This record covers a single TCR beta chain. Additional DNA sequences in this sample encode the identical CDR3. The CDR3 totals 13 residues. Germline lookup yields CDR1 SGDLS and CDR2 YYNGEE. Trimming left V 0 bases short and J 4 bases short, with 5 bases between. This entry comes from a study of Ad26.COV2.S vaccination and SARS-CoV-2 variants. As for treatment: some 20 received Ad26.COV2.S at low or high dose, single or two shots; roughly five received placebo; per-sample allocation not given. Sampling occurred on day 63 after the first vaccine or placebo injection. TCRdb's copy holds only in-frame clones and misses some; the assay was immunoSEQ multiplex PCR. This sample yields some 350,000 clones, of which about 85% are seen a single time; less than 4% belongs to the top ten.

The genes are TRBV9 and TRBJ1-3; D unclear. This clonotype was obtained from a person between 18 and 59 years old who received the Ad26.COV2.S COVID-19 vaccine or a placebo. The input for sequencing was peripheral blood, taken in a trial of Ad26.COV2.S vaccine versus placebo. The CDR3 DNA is TGTGCCAGCAGCGTAGAAGGGGGAAACACCATATATTTT. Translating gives CASSVEGGNTIYF. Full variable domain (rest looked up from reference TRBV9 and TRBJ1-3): DSGVTQTPKHLITATGQRVTLRCSPRSGDLSVYWYQQSLDQGLQFLIQYYNGEERAKGNILERFSAQQFPDLHSELNLSSLELGDSALYFCASSVEGGNTIYFGEGSWLTVV.